The 27 T cell receptor beta chains below all came from one sample that was sequenced in a study of post-analysis software for immune sequencing data (dated by TCRdb to the mid-2010s). Overall results and qualifications from the work: Roughly 5 TRBV segments, including TRBV5-6, TRBV5-1 and TRBV20-1, were significantly more frequent in patients than controls.

These receptors have no identified antigens. To prepare the library, PCR was applied. Sequencing took place on an Illumina HiSeq 2500. Unique molecular identifiers were incorporated into TCR beta cDNA libraries to reduce PCR and sequencing biases. TCRdb trimmed the raw reads at Q25, called clones with MiXCR and kept productive beta chains. Records with the same CDR3 protein are collapsed into one entry carrying the most frequent genes and DNA. This sample lists 450,000 to 650,000 distinct CDR3 sequences; 44% were detected once. In total, the top ten clones hold 1.5% to 2% of the sample. Sequenced: blood. These receptors all come from a girl between 5 and 17 years old with multiple sclerosis.

The chain joins TRBV5-1 to TRBJ1-2; 8 bases are a match to TRBD1. The junction had 8 bases not matched to a gene; V was cut back by 3 bases and J by 4 bases. This CDR3 spans 15 amino acids. Germline V CDR1 and CDR2: SGHRS, YFSETQ. CDR3 DNA sequence: TGCGCCAGCAGCTCCGGACAGGGAGTTGGCTATGGCTACACCTTC. Its translation is CASSSGQGVGYGYTF.

This chain links TRBV20-1 with TRBJ2-1, with a weak D call TRBD2 (5 bases). V lost 1 base and J lost 8, with 18 bases in between. The CDR3 is made up of 15 amino acids. Germline CDR1 reads DFQATT; CDR2 reads SNEGSKA (reference sequence). In DNA form, the CDR3 reads TGCAGTGCTAGAGTACCGGCTAGAGGAGGCGATGAGCAGTTCTTC. This sequence encodes CSARVPARGGDEQFF.

The rearrangement joins TRBV5-1 to TRBJ2-1; TRBD2 might be the D (6 bases). V shed 4 bases and J shed 6 bases, with 17 bases lying between them. Germline lookup yields CDR1 SGHRS and CDR2 YFSETQ. The CDR3 is 15 amino acids. The CDR3, as DNA: TGCGCCAGCAGCCTACCCGGGACTGGAAGCAATGAGCAGTTCTTC. It yields the protein CASSLPGTGSNEQFF.

This rearrangement joins TRBV29-1 to TRBJ2-3; 7 bases match TRBD1. This CDR3 has 15 amino acids. V trimming: 1 base; J trimming: 3 bases; junction bases outside the gene matches: 7. Germline-derived CDR1 and CDR2 are SQVTM and ANQGSEA. The CDR3 nucleotides read TGCAGCGTTGAAGTAACAGGGGAAACAACAGATACGCAGTATTTT. Translated, it gives CSVEVTGETTDTQYF.

For this clonotype: Its ends do not fully match the called genes, so a read error is possible. The chain couples TRBV7-3 to TRBJ2-1; perhaps D is TRBD1 or TRBD2 (5 bases each). Per the germline V gene, CDR1 is SGHTA and CDR2 is FQGTGA. This CDR3 region has 13 residues. DNA for the CDR3: TGTGCCGGCAGCTTATACGGGGCCAATGAGCAGTTCTTC. Translation: CAGSLYGANEQFF.

V usage is TRBV7-2 and J usage is TRBJ1-6, with 10 bases identical to TRBD1. Germline CDR1 reads SGHTA; CDR2 reads FQGNSA. The CDR3 spans 13 residues. V shed 7 bases, J shed 10 bases, and the junction held 4 bases outside the gene matches. The DNA for the CDR3 is TGTGCCAGCAACCCGGACAGGGGGTCACCCCTCCACTTT. Amino acids: CASNPDRGSPLHF.

This clonotype was observed a handful of times. The J gene is TRBJ2-1, the V gene TRBV5-1; 13 nucleotides agree with TRBD2. This CDR3 has 21 amino acids. V lost 1 base, J lost 0 bases, and 13 bases stayed unmatched. Germline V CDR1 and CDR2: SGHRS, YFSETQ. Here the CDR3 DNA reads TGCGCCAGCAGCTTGTCCCCCGGGACTAGCGGGATATCTAGCTCCTACAATGAGCAGTTCTTC. Protein: CASSLSPGTSGISSSYNEQFF.

The chain joins TRBV6-6 to TRBJ2-7; 12 positions agree with TRBD1. V lost 7 bases, J lost 6 bases, and 16 bases stayed unmatched. There are 17 residues in the CDR3. The germline V gene encodes CDR1 MNHNY and CDR2 SVGAGI (reference sequence). The CDR3 here is CASTDGTGGRNTGEQYF. CDR3 sequence (DNA): TGTGCCAGCACCGACGGGACAGGGGGCAGAAATACGGGCGAGCAGTACTTC.

Only a few counts were recorded for this clonotype. The rearrangement links TRBV21-1 to TRBJ2-7; the table's D gene call, TRBD1, was not cross checked with the DNA. The J call may be incorrect, as the DNA end agrees better with TRBJ2-5. TRBV21-1 has pseudogene status. The CDR3 loop spans 13 amino acids. DNA of the CDR3: TGTGCCAGCAGCAGGTTCAGGGAAGAGACCCAGTACTTC. Encoded protein: CASSRFREETQYF.

This chain uses TRBV10-3 with TRBJ2-2; D is undetermined. Germline-derived CDR1 and CDR2 are ENHRY and SYGVKD. The V end lost 8 bases, the J end lost 0 bases, and 4 bases lay between the germline ends. This CDR3 has 12 amino acids. CDR3: CAIEPNTGELFF. In DNA form, the CDR3 reads TGTGCCATCGAACCGAACACCGGGGAGCTGTTTTTT.

This clonotype has just a few counts. The rearrangement uses TRBV10-3 and TRBJ2-7, with TRBD2 matching over 8 bases. Germline lookup yields CDR1 ENHRY and CDR2 SYGVKD. The junction had 7 bases not matched to a gene; V was cut back by 6 bases and J by 0 bases. This CDR3 has 15 amino acids. The CDR3 DNA reads TGTGCCATCAGCCCAAGGAGCGGGAGCTCCTACGAGCAGTACTTC. Translated, it gives CAISPRSGSSYEQYF.

This clonotype came up a few times. This chain joins TRBV29-1 and TRBJ1-2, with 7 positions matching TRBD1. In germline, CDR1 is SQVTM, CDR2 ANQGSEA. The CDR3 extends over 17 amino acids. V shed 4 bases and J 0 bases; nucleotides not matched to a gene: 14. The chain's CDR3 is CSVVPPGQSASNYGYTF. The CDR3 DNA reads as TGCAGCGTTGTGCCCCCGGGACAGAGTGCTTCTAACTATGGCTACACCTTC.

This clonotype appeared many times. The rearrangement joins TRBV5-1 to TRBJ2-3; possibly TRBD1 for D (5 bases). Germline V CDR1 and CDR2: SGHRS, YFSETQ. V dropped 0 bases and J dropped 2 bases, with 7 bases sitting between them. The CDR3 length is 14 residues. The CDR3 region has the DNA TGCGCCAGCAGCTTGGAAGGGGTCACAGATACGCAGTATTTT. This translates into CASSLEGVTDTQYF.

CDR3 nucleotides: TGCGCCAGCAGCGGCGAGGGACTAGTGACCACAGATACGCAGTATTTT. Protein: CASSGEGLVTTDTQYF. The chain uses TRBV5-1 and TRBJ2-3; TRBD2 agrees at 8 bases. The CDR3 length is 16 residues. Germline V gene lookup returns CDR1 SGHRS and CDR2 YFSETQ. Trimming took 4 bases from V and 2 from J; bases not matched to a gene: 9.

The chain recombines TRBV7-9 with TRBJ2-3; D possibly corresponds to TRBD1 (5 bases). Germline V gene data show CDR1 as SEHNR and CDR2 as FQNEAQ (reference sequence). This CDR3 spans 16 amino acids. The germline V and J ends were trimmed by 5 bases and 7 bases, with 22 bases remaining between them. The CDR3 protein is CASSQHTGMVAYTQYF. CDR3 coding DNA: TGTGCCAGCAGCCAACATACAGGCATGGTGGCCTATACGCAGTATTTT.

About this clonotype itself: A read error may produce the germline difference seen at one junction end. The chain is built from TRBV5-5 and TRBJ2-5; D remains ambiguous. The CDR3 is 12 amino acids. Looked up from germline, CDR1 is SGHKS and CDR2 is YYEKEE (reference sequence). The CDR3 nucleotides read TGTGGCAGCAGCTTGGTGGAGGAGACCCAGTACTTC. This translates into CGSSLVEETQYF.

The chain links TRBV2 to TRBJ1-5, with no clear D. CDR3 length: 12 amino acids. CDR1 is SNHLY and CDR2 is FYNNEI in the germline V gene. With 3 bases removed from V and 5 bases from J, the gap between germline ends came to 5 bases. DNA of the CDR3: TGTGCCAGCAGTGACGGTTATCAGCCCCAGCATTTT. Translation: CASSDGYQPQHF. Full variable domain (outside the CDR3, taken from reference TRBV2 and TRBJ1-5): EPEVTQTPSHQVTQMGQEVILRCVPISNHLYFYWYRQILGQKVEFLVSFYNNEISEKSEIFDDQFSVERPDGSNFTLKIRSTKLEDSAMYFCASSDGYQPQHFGDGTRLSIL.

This chain joins TRBV27 and TRBJ2-7; 7 bases match TRBD2. Germline values: CDR1 MNHEY, CDR2 SMNVEV (reference sequence). CDR3 length: 13 amino acids. V lost 8 bases and J lost 3; bases outside the gene matches: 7. The CDR3 loop reads CASRPPGGYEQYF. In DNA form, the CDR3 reads TGTGCCAGCCGGCCCCCGGGGGGCTACGAGCAGTACTTC.

The rearrangement links TRBV6-5 to TRBJ2-5; 9 nucleotides align to TRBD2. The germline V gene has CDR1 MNHEY and CDR2 SVGAGI. The CDR3 is 14 amino acids. V dropped 6 bases and J dropped 0; count of bases not matched to a gene: 2. The CDR3 sequence: CASRLAGNQETQYF. The CDR3 nucleotides are TGTGCCAGCAGGCTAGCGGGGAACCAAGAGACCCAGTACTTC.

This clonotype was observed a handful of times. The gene calls are TRBV6-1 and TRBJ1-5; D is possibly TRBD1 (6 bases). CDR3 length equals 18 residues. CDR1 is MNHNS and CDR2 is SASEGT in the germline V gene. Between the trimmed V and J ends, which lost 6 bases and 0 bases, there was a span of 21 bases. CDR3 residues: CASRTGTTVSYSNQPQHF. The CDR3 nucleotides are TGTGCCAGCAGAACCGGGACAACAGTCTCTTATAGCAATCAGCCCCAGCATTTT.

The chain joins TRBV5-1 to TRBJ2-1; D is unresolved. This CDR3 spans 15 amino acids. Trimming pared 2 bases from V and 5 bases from J, leaving 14 bases between. Germline CDR1 SGHRS, CDR2 YFSETQ. The CDR3 is CASSFVSVSDNEQFF. CDR3 nucleotides: TGCGCCAGCAGCTTCGTATCCGTATCTGACAATGAGCAGTTCTTC.

This chain connects TRBV29-1 to TRBJ2-1; TRBD2 might be the D (5 bases). Germline-derived CDR1 and CDR2 are SQVTM and ANQGSEA. CDR3 length: 12 residues. V lost 3 bases to trimming and J lost 5 bases, with 8 bases between them. In nucleotides, the CDR3 is TGCAGCGTTGAGGTGAGGGACAATGAGCAGTTCTTC. Translation: CSVEVRDNEQFF.

This clonotype was picked up a small number of times. This chain connects TRBV5-1 to TRBJ2-1, with D perhaps TRBD1 (5 bases). V was cut by 2 bases and J by 8 bases, with 14 bases left in between. From germline, CDR1 is SGHRS and CDR2 YFSETQ. The CDR3 spans 14 residues. In nucleotides, the CDR3 is TGCGCCAGCAGCTTCCGGCAGGGAAAGGATGAGCAGTTCTTC. As protein: CASSFRQGKDEQFF.

The rearrangement links TRBV10-3 to TRBJ2-3, with TRBD1 matching 7 bases. Germline loops: CDR1 ENHRY, CDR2 SYGVKD. This CDR3 has 16 residues. V lost 4 bases and J lost 2; bases outside the gene matches: 9. The CDR3 nucleotides are TGTGCCATCAGTGCGCCTCTGACAGGGTCCACAGATACGCAGTATTTT. Translated: CAISAPLTGSTDTQYF.

This CDR3 reads CASSPARQAGNQPQHF. The CDR3 region has the DNA TGTGCCAGCAGTCCCGCTAGACAGGCCGGAAATCAGCCCCAGCATTTT. V and J are TRBV12-3 or TRBV12-4 and TRBJ1-5; TRBD1 is a possible D gene (6 bases). V was trimmed by 5 bases and J by 4 bases, leaving 18 bases between them. CDR3 length: 16 amino acids.

This clonotype appeared a few times. This chain uses TRBV20-1 with TRBJ2-3; D not certain. This CDR3 region has 15 residues. V was pared by 0 bases and J by 0 bases, with 10 bases between. From germline, CDR1 is DFQATT and CDR2 SNEGSKA (reference sequence). CDR3 DNA: TGCAGTGCTAGAGATCACCTGCCTAGCACAGATACGCAGTATTTT. This codes for CSARDHLPSTDTQYF.

This clonotype showed up just a few times. This chain connects TRBV20-1 to TRBJ2-3; 7 bases are a match to TRBD1. The CDR3 is made up of 13 amino acids. The ends lost 3 bases at V and 2 bases at J; junction bases unmatched: 2. CDR1 and CDR2 (germline): DFQATT, SNEGSKA (reference sequence). CDR3 sequence: CSASQGVTDTQYF. In nucleotides, the CDR3 is TGCAGTGCTAGCCAGGGGGTCACAGATACGCAGTATTTT.